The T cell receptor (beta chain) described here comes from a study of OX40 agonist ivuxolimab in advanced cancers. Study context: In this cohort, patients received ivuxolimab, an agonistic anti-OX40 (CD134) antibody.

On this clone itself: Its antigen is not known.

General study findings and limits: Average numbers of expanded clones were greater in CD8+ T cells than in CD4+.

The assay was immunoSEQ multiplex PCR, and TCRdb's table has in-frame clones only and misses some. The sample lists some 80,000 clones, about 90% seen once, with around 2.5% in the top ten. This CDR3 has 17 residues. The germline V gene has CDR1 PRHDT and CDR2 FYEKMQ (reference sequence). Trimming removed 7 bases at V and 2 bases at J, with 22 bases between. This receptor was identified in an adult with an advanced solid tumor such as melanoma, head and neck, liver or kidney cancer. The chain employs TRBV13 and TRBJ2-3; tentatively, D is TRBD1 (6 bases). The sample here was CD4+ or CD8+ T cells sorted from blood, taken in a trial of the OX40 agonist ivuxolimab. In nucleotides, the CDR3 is TGTGCCAGCAACTCCAAGGGGTTCCGGACAGTCACAGATACGCAGTATTTT. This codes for CASNSKGFRTVTDTQYF.